Below, 23 T cell receptor beta chains from the same sample are listed, as sequenced in a study of control samples from healthy donors and cancer patients. Sequencing was performed with immunoSEQ multiplex PCR; in TCRdb, only in-frame clones are kept and a portion is missing. The table lists 150,000 to 200,000 clones, around 91% of them singletons, with roughly 1.6% in the top ten. The sequenced material came from blood. These receptor sequences come from a woman aged 25 to 45 in good health.

The chain is built from TRBV18 and TRBJ2-5, with D perhaps given as TRBD1 or TRBD2 (5 bases each). Deletions cut 2 bases from V and 5 bases from J, with 18 bases between. The CDR3 covers 16 residues. The germline CDR1 and CDR2 sequences are KGHSH and LQKENI. This chain's CDR3 is CASSPMGVAGQETQYF. In nucleotides, the CDR3 is TGTGCCAGCTCACCAATGGGGGTGGCAGGCCAGGAGACCCAGTACTTC. Filled out from reference TRBV18 and TRBJ2-5, the complete variable domain reads NAGVMQNPRHLVRRRGQEARLRCSPMKGHSHVYWYRQLPEEGLKFMVYLQKENIIDESGMPKERFSAEFPKEGPSILRIQQVVRGDSAAYFCASSPMGVAGQETQYFGPGTRLLVL.

This clone has only one observation. The chain has TRBV3-1 (or the pseudogene TRBV3-2) and TRBJ2-7; 9 bases agree with TRBD2. This CDR3 is built from 13 residues. V was clipped by 3 bases and J by 3 bases; unmatched bases: 0. Germline V gene lookup returns CDR1 LGHDT and CDR2 YNNKEL (reference sequence). The CDR3 bases are TGTGCCAGCAGCCAGCGGGGGGGCTACGAGCAGTACTTC. This encodes CASSQRGGYEQYF.

This chain joins TRBV5-1 and TRBJ1-1, with 8 bases matching TRBD1. Germline values: CDR1 SGHRS, CDR2 YFSETQ. Trimming removed 5 bases from V and 1 base from J; junction bases left unmatched: 4. The CDR3 is 14 amino acids. The CDR3 DNA reads TGCGCCAGCAGGGGGACAGGTACGAACACTGAAGCTTTCTTT. This encodes CASRGTGTNTEAFF.

The chain employs TRBV20-1 and TRBJ2-7; no clear D gene. The germline CDR1 and CDR2 sequences are DFQATT and SNEGSKA (reference sequence). This CDR3 comprises 9 residues. V was cut by 6 bases and J by 6 bases, with 6 bases left in between. In DNA, the CDR3 is TGCAGTGCAGAGGCCGAGCAGTACTTC. Its translation: CSAEAEQYF.

As to this clone: The sample holds other DNA sequences that translate to the same CDR3. The rearrangement links TRBV7-3 to TRBJ2-4; perhaps D is TRBD1 or TRBD2 (5 bases each). V was cut by 2 bases and J by 7 bases, with 9 bases left in between. CDR3 length equals 13 residues. The germline gives CDR1 SGHTA, CDR2 FQGTGA. The CDR3 here is CASSLGGGNIQYF. In nucleotides, the CDR3 is TGTGCCAGCAGCTTAGGGGGTGGGAACATTCAGTACTTC.

This clone was detected only a few times. Distinct nucleotide sequences in the sample also encode this CDR3. The gene calls are TRBV3-1 (or the pseudogene TRBV3-2) and TRBJ1-1; D gene unclear. Trimming pared 0 bases from V and 0 bases from J, leaving 2 bases between. CDR3 length: 13 residues. The germline V gene encodes CDR1 LGHDT and CDR2 YNNKEL (reference sequence). In DNA, the CDR3 is TGTGCCAGCAGCCAAGATCTGAACACTGAAGCTTTCTTT. Its protein product is CASSQDLNTEAFF.

The chain recombines TRBV6-5 with TRBJ1-2, with D possibly being TRBD1 (5 bases). There are 14 residues in the CDR3. Germline loops: CDR1 MNHEY, CDR2 SVGAGI. V was trimmed by 7 bases and J by 0 bases, leaving 12 bases between them. CDR3 sequence (DNA): TGTGCCAGCAAGAGGGGAGCAGCTAACTATGGCTACACCTTC. Its protein product is CASKRGAANYGYTF.

V gene TRBV18 combines with J gene TRBJ2-5; no firm D call. The V and J ends lost 6 bases and 1 base respectively, with 6 bases between them. The CDR3 covers 12 residues. CDR1 and CDR2 from the germline V gene are KGHSH and LQKENI. For the CDR3, the DNA is TGTGCCAGCTCCCTGGCCCAAGAGACCCAGTACTTC. It is translated as CASSLAQETQYF.

The chain combines TRBV6-1 with TRBJ1-1; 7 bases are shared with TRBD1. With V trimmed by 2 bases and J by 5 bases, 5 bases remained unmatched. This CDR3 has 14 residues. CDR1 is MNHNS and CDR2 is SASEGT in the germline V gene. CDR3 nucleotides: TGTGCCAGCAGTGAAAACAGGGGACTTACTGAAGCTTTCTTT. This codes for CASSENRGLTEAFF.

The chain joins TRBV19 to TRBJ1-1; the D gene is possibly TRBD1 (5 bases). The CDR3 consists of 14 residues. Trimming stripped 4 bases from V and 1 base from J, with 10 bases between. Germline CDR1 and CDR2: LNHDA and SQIVND (reference sequence). CDR3 residues: CASSRQIRNTEAFF. For the CDR3, the DNA is TGTGCCAGTAGTAGACAGATCCGGAACACTGAAGCTTTCTTT.

V usage is TRBV19 and J usage is TRBJ1-5; 8 nucleotides match TRBD1. This CDR3 has 13 residues. CDR1 is LNHDA and CDR2 is SQIVND in the germline V gene (reference sequence). The trim removed 6 bases at V and 6 bases at J, leaving 4 bases unmatched. As DNA, the CDR3 is TGTGCCAGTAGGGACAGGGTCGGTCAGCCCCAGCATTTT. As protein: CASRDRVGQPQHF.

V usage is TRBV5-1 and J usage is TRBJ2-1, with 13 bases fitting TRBD2. Germline V gene data show CDR1 as SGHRS and CDR2 as YFSETQ. The CDR3 is made up of 15 amino acids. V lost 3 bases and J lost 8; bases outside the gene matches: 5. The CDR3, as DNA: TGCGCCAGCAGCTCGACTAGCGGGAGGCCCCATGAGCAGTTCTTC. Its protein is CASSSTSGRPHEQFF.

The chain uses TRBV28 and TRBJ2-7, with a possible D match to TRBD2 (6 bases). CDR1 is MDHEN, CDR2 SYDVKM, per germline. The CDR3 extends over 15 amino acids. V shed 5 bases and J shed 3 bases, with 17 bases lying between them. CDR3 bases: TGTGCCAGCAGTGGACCAGCGGGCCCTTTCTACGAGCAGTACTTC. This codes for CASSGPAGPFYEQYF.

This clone was seen only once. The chain combines TRBV5-6 with TRBJ1-1; D might be TRBD1 (6 bases). V lost 0 bases and J 3 bases, leaving 9 bases between the germline ends. Germline V CDR1 and CDR2: SGHDT, YYEEEE. This CDR3 has 14 residues. The DNA for the CDR3 is TGTGCCAGCAGCTTGGGGGGGCGAGACACTGAAGCTTTCTTT. Translation gives CASSLGGRDTEAFF.

The chain combines TRBV18 with TRBJ1-1, with D tentatively TRBD1 (5 bases). The CDR3 consists of 14 residues. Trimming removed 2 bases from V and 4 bases from J, with 11 bases in between. CDR1 and CDR2 (germline): KGHSH, LQKENI. The DNA for the CDR3 is TGTGCCAGCTCACCAATGGATGGGGGCACTGAAGCTTTCTTT. Amino acids: CASSPMDGGTEAFF.

The V call is TRBV19, the J call TRBJ2-3, with TRBD2 matching 9 bases. Looked up from germline, CDR1 is LNHDA and CDR2 is SQIVND (reference sequence). V gave up 3 bases and J gave up 0 bases; unmatched junction bases: 4. The CDR3 length is 16 residues. Here the CDR3 DNA reads TGTGCCAGTAGTATCGGACTAGCGATGAGCACAGATACGCAGTATTTT. Its translation is CASSIGLAMSTDTQYF.

CDR3 amino acids: CASRDQAYEQYF. CDR3 in DNA: TGTGCCAGCAGGGACCAAGCCTACGAGCAGTACTTC. The chain carries TRBV6-5 and TRBJ2-7; the D is unclear. V lost 6 bases to trimming and J lost 2 bases, with 8 bases between them. The germline CDR1 and CDR2 sequences are MNHEY and SVGAGI. The CDR3 is 12 residues long.

This chain connects TRBV28 to TRBJ1-2; 10 nucleotides match TRBD1. CDR3 length: 16 residues. Trimming cost V 6 bases and J 4 bases; bases outside gene matches: 11. Germline CDR1 reads MDHEN; CDR2 reads SYDVKM. The CDR3 region is CASRGTGTGAFYGYTF. As DNA, the CDR3 is TGTGCCAGCAGGGGAACCGGGACAGGGGCGTTCTATGGCTACACCTTC.

This chain uses TRBV6-6 with TRBJ2-5; 10 nucleotides match TRBD2. Germline CDR1 MNHNY, CDR2 SVGAGI (reference sequence). The CDR3 totals 15 residues. The ends lost 2 bases at V and 4 bases at J; junction bases unmatched: 4. The CDR3, as DNA: TGTGCCAGCAGTTACGAGCGGGGGGGCCGAGAGACCCAGTACTTC. It yields the protein CASSYERGGRETQYF.

This clone has a handful of counts. V is TRBV19 and J is TRBJ1-1; TRBD1 agrees at 8 bases. The CDR3 is 16 amino acids. With 4 bases clipped from V and 4 bases from J, the junction kept 11 bases outside the gene matches. In germline, CDR1 is LNHDA, CDR2 SQIVND (reference sequence). CDR3 loop: CASSTHGQGRGTEAFF. In nucleotides, the CDR3 is TGTGCCAGTAGTACCCACGGACAGGGTAGGGGCACTGAAGCTTTCTTT.

This clone came up a few times. Other DNA sequences within the sample encode an identical CDR3. The genes are TRBV30 and TRBJ2-7, with D uncertain. Germline lookup yields CDR1 GTSNPN and CDR2 SVGIG (reference sequence). The V end was cut by 1 base, the J end by 0 bases, with 10 bases between. The CDR3 contains 14 residues. The CDR3 DNA is TGTGCCTGGAGTGGCGGCTTGAGCTCCTACGAGCAGTACTTC. It is translated as CAWSGGLSSYEQYF. Using reference TRBV30 and TRBJ2-7 for the parts outside the CDR3, the full variable domain is SQTIHQWPATLVQPVGSPLSLECTVEGTSNPNLYWYRQAAGRGLQLLFYSVGIGQISSEVPQNLSASRPQDRQFILSSKKLLLSDSGFYLCAWSGGLSSYEQYFGPGTRLTVT.

The chain is built from TRBV5-6 and TRBJ2-3; possibly TRBD2 for D (6 bases). V was pared by 1 base and J by 2 bases, with 8 bases between. Germline CDR1 and CDR2: SGHDT and YYEEEE. This CDR3 spans 14 amino acids. CDR3 region: CASSLRELTDTQYF. The CDR3 DNA follows: TGTGCCAGCAGCTTGCGGGAGCTCACAGATACGCAGTATTTT.

The chain combines TRBV10-3 with TRBJ2-7, with TRBD2 matching over 8 bases. The CDR3 spans 14 residues. Germline-derived CDR1 and CDR2 are ENHRY and SYGVKD. V lost 3 bases and J lost 6; bases outside the gene matches: 7. CDR3 DNA sequence: TGTGCCATCAGTGAAGGGACTAGGAGAGTCGAGCAGTACTTC. It is translated as CAISEGTRRVEQYF.